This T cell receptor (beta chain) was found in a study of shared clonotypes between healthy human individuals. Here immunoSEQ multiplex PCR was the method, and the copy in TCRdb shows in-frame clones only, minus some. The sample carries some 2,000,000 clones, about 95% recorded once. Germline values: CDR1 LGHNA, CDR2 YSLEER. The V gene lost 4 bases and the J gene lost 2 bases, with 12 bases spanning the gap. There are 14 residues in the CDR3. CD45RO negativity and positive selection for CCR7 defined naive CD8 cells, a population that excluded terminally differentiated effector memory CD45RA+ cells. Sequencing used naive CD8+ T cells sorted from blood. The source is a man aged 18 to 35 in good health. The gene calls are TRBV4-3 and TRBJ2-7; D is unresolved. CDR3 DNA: TGCGCCAGCAGCCCCGGAATGGCGGCCTACGAGCAGTACTTC. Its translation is CASSPGMAAYEQYF.